This TCR beta chain was sequenced during a study of radiation and T cells in renal cell carcinoma. Study observations and caveats: No pretreatment tumor biopsies were available for baseline clonotypes. Top tumor clonotypes rose in blood 2 weeks post-radiation, then contracted.

Time point described: blood 4 weeks post-SBRT, at nephrectomy. Stated treatment: 15 Gy SBRT to primary tumor, nephrectomy 4 weeks later. Nephrectomy followed 15 Gy stereotactic body radiation by 4 weeks. Radiation-treated patients gave blood at baseline, week 2 and week 4. Only in-frame clones appear in the TCRdb table, and some are missing; sequencing was by immunoSEQ multiplex PCR. The table includes fewer than 200,000 clones, 88% detected once. For this clone: Its specificity is unknown.

Deletions cut 4 bases from V and 4 bases from J, with 15 bases between. This CDR3 is built from 15 residues. Germline V CDR1 and CDR2: LNHDA, SQIVND (reference sequence). The gene calls are TRBV19 and TRBJ2-3; D possibly corresponds to TRBD1 (6 bases). The TCR comes from a woman in her fifties or sixties with renal cell carcinoma. Material: blood, obtained from a patient whose treatment included radiotherapy and nephrectomy. The CDR3, as DNA: TGTGCCAGTAGTACGACAGGTAGCCCTGCAGATACGCAGTATTTT. It codes for CASSTTGSPADTQYF. Variable domain in full (rest from reference TRBV19 and TRBJ2-3): DGGITQSPKYLFRKEGQNVTLSCEQNLNHDAMYWYRQDPGQGLRLIYYSQIVNDFQKGDIAEGYSVSREKKESFPLTVTSAQKNPTAFYLCASSTTGSPADTQYFGPGTRLTVL.